These 30 T cell receptor beta chains share one sample of origin, sequenced in a study of Graves' ophthalmopathy and Graves' hyperthyroidism. Amplified material comprised TCR beta CDR3 regions derived from RNA transcripts. RT-PCR with HTBI primers came first, then second-round multiplex PCR. TCRdb reanalysed the multiplex PCR reads using MiXCR and keeps one entry per CDR3 protein. This sample has hundreds of thousands of distinct CDR3 sequences, with roughly two fifths found just once. Sequenced sample: peripheral blood. Every receptor here comes from an adult man with Graves' ophthalmopathy.

In DNA form, the CDR3 reads TGTGCCAGCAGCTTCTTTATTGGGGCCTCGAACACCGGGGAGCTGTTTTTT. This gives the protein CASSFFIGASNTGELFF. The chain is built from TRBV7-2 and TRBJ2-2; D is possibly TRBD1 (5 bases). Germline CDR1 is SGHTA and CDR2 is FQGNSA. The length of the CDR3 is 17 residues. With 3 bases removed from V and 0 bases from J, the gap between germline ends came to 14 bases.

This clonotype came up many times. The chain links TRBV29-1 to TRBJ1-1; 8 bases fit TRBD1. This CDR3 is 14 amino acids long. CDR1 and CDR2 from the germline V gene are SQVTM and ANQGSEA. Germline trimming cut 5 bases from V and 1 base from J; bases unmatched to any gene: 6. The CDR3 region is CSVLSGTGNTEAFF. The CDR3 DNA reads as TGCAGCGTTCTATCCGGGACAGGGAACACTGAAGCTTTCTTT.

This chain joins TRBV25-1 and TRBJ2-5, with D uncertain. Germline CDR1 and CDR2: MGHDK and SYGVNS. There are 11 residues in the CDR3. The CDR3 region is CARDLGETQYF. CDR3 coding DNA: TGTGCTAGAGATCTTGGGGAGACCCAGTACTTC.

This sequence joins TRBV2 and TRBJ2-2; 8 nucleotides align to TRBD2. The CDR3 totals 16 residues. V dropped 3 bases and J dropped 5; count of bases not matched to a gene: 8. The germline V gene has CDR1 SNHLY and CDR2 FYNNEI. CDR3 sequence: CASSEVGGAGTGELFF. The CDR3 bases are TGTGCCAGCAGTGAGGTCGGGGGGGCTGGTACCGGGGAGCTGTTTTTT. Complete variable domain (other parts from reference TRBV2 and TRBJ2-2): EPEVTQTPSHQVTQMGQEVILRCVPISNHLYFYWYRQILGQKVEFLVSFYNNEISEKSEIFDDQFSVERPDGSNFTLKIRSTKLEDSAMYFCASSEVGGAGTGELFFGEGSRLTVL.

The chain uses TRBV9 and TRBJ1-4; the D gene is possibly TRBD1 (6 bases). This CDR3 region has 14 residues. The germline V and J ends were trimmed by 4 bases and 8 bases, with 15 bases remaining between them. Germline V gene lookup returns CDR1 SGDLS and CDR2 YYNGEE. The DNA of the CDR3 is TGTGCCAGCAGCCCCGTAGGGGGTTCGGAAAAACTGTTTTTT. This translates into CASSPVGGSEKLFF.

This chain uses TRBV24-1 with TRBJ1-1; D might be TRBD1 (5 bases). The CDR3 totals 14 residues. From germline, CDR1 is KGHDR and CDR2 SFDVKD. The germline V and J ends were trimmed by 5 bases and 1 base, with 10 bases remaining between them. The CDR3 DNA is TGTGCCACCAGTGGATCGGGGGGGAACACTGAAGCTTTCTTT. Translated: CATSGSGGNTEAFF.

This clonotype appeared once. The chain employs TRBV25-1 and TRBJ1-5; possibly TRBD1 for D (5 bases). This CDR3 comprises 15 residues. V shed 9 bases and J shed 5 bases, with 20 bases lying between them. CDR1 is MGHDK, CDR2 SYGVNS, per germline. In DNA form, the CDR3 reads TGTGCCAGTTGCCCGGACACGTCCGACTATCAGCCCCAGCATTTT. Its protein product is CASCPDTSDYQPQHF.

V usage is TRBV24-1 and J usage is TRBJ2-3; D gene uncertain. The CDR3 runs 12 residues. V gave up 1 base and J gave up 3 bases, with 1 base separating them. The V gene's germline CDR1 is KGHDR and CDR2 SFDVKD. The CDR3: CATSDFTDTQYF. The CDR3 DNA follows: TGTGCCACCAGTGATTTTACAGATACGCAGTATTTT.

This clonotype was seen a few times. CDR3 sequence: CATRRDSSYEQYF. CDR3 bases: TGTGCCACCCGGAGGGATTCTTCCTACGAGCAGTACTTC. The chain couples TRBV19 to TRBJ2-7, with D perhaps TRBD2 (6 bases). Per the germline V gene, CDR1 is LNHDA and CDR2 is SQIVND (reference sequence). V lost 10 bases to trimming and J lost 1 base, with 14 bases between them. The CDR3 has 13 amino acids. The entire variable domain, with the rest obtained from reference TRBV19 and TRBJ2-7, is as follows: DGGITQSPKYLFRKEGQNVTLSCEQNLNHDAMYWYRQDPGQGLRLIYYSQIVNDFQKGDIAEGYSVSREKKESFPLTVTSAQKNPTAFYLCATRRDSSYEQYFGPGTRLTVT.

Details on this clonotype: This clone may be a read error of a much larger clone one base away. The chain uses TRBV7-8 and TRBJ1-5; perhaps TRBD1 as D (5 bases). The germline V gene encodes CDR1 SGHVS and CDR2 FQNEAQ. CDR3 length: 15 amino acids. The DNA of the CDR3 is TGTGCCAGTAGTATGCAGGGCCCGGCGACTCAGCCCCGGCATTTT. Protein: CASSMQGPATQPRHF.

The chain links TRBV9 to TRBJ1-6, with 7 bases identical to TRBD1. J lost 7 bases, V lost 6 bases, and 10 bases had no gene match. The CDR3 loop spans 15 amino acids. Germline values: CDR1 SGDLS, CDR2 YYNGEE. CDR3 sequence reads: CASTERQGWNSPLHF. The CDR3 DNA sequence: TGTGCCAGCACTGAAAGACAGGGTTGGAATTCACCCCTCCACTTT.

The V call is TRBV25-1, the J call TRBJ1-2, with D possibly matching TRBD1 (5 bases). The CDR3 has 16 residues. The germline V and J ends were trimmed by 6 bases and 2 bases, with 19 bases remaining between them. Germline CDR1 and CDR2: MGHDK and SYGVNS. The CDR3 reads CASSLAIRDINYGYTF. CDR3 in DNA: TGTGCCAGCAGCTTGGCGATCAGGGATATCAACTATGGCTACACCTTC.

Many counts were recorded for this clonotype. The chain carries TRBV14 and TRBJ2-7, with 9 bases that match TRBD2. CDR1 SGHDN and CDR2 FVKESK come from the germline V gene. The CDR3 consists of 17 residues. V shed 0 bases and J 5 bases; nucleotides not matched to a gene: 11. Here the CDR3 DNA reads TGTGCCAGCAGCCAAGATCCCCGGTCTAGCGGGATAAACGAGCAGTACTTC. As protein: CASSQDPRSSGINEQYF.

The V and J genes are TRBV25-1 and TRBJ1-5, with D perhaps matching TRBD1 (5 bases). CDR3 length: 15 residues. Germline CDR1 is MGHDK and CDR2 is SYGVNS. V was shortened by 6 bases and J by 4 bases, with 16 bases between the two germline ends. CDR3 loop: CASSHPGPRNQPQHF. In DNA, the CDR3 is TGTGCCAGCAGCCACCCGGGACCGAGGAATCAGCCCCAGCATTTT.

V usage is TRBV20-1 and J usage is TRBJ2-7, with a weak D call TRBD1 (6 bases). This CDR3 contains 15 residues. Germline V lookup: CDR1 DFQATT, CDR2 SNEGSKA (reference sequence). Deletions cut 4 bases from V and 1 base from J, with 17 bases between. The CDR3 DNA sequence: TGCAGTGCTAAGATGCCCATAGGGGGATCCTACGAGCAGTACTTC. It codes for CSAKMPIGGSYEQYF.

Ten or more counts support this clonotype. V is TRBV7-3 and J is TRBJ1-5; D not resolved. CDR3 length: 13 residues. The germline V gene encodes CDR1 SGHTA and CDR2 FQGTGA. In DNA form, the CDR3 reads TGTGCATCGGATCAATATAGCAATCAGCCCCAGCATTTT. It codes for CASDQYSNQPQHF.

This clonotype was counted a single time. The junction departs from the called germline gene at one end, perhaps through a read error. The chain is built from TRBV14 and TRBJ1-2; no clear D. CDR1 is SGHDN, CDR2 FVKESK, per germline. The CDR3 consists of 13 residues. CDR3 sequence reads: CASSRASNYAYTF. For the CDR3, the DNA is TGTGCCAGCAGCCGGGCGTCAAACTATGCCTACACCTTC.

The chain joins TRBV6-6 to TRBJ2-5, with a weak D call TRBD1 (6 bases). CDR1 is MNHNY and CDR2 is SVGAGI in the germline V gene (reference sequence). The CDR3 runs to 14 residues. The germline V and J ends were trimmed by 6 bases and 5 bases, with 16 bases remaining between them. The CDR3 reads CASRRTGRRETQYF. In nucleotides, the CDR3 is TGTGCCAGCAGAAGAACAGGGCGGAGGGAGACCCAGTACTTC.

In this sample, this clonotype turned up once. The CDR3 sequence is CASSDPTSGGLYEQYF. As DNA, the CDR3 is TGTGCCAGCAGTGACCCGACTAGCGGGGGTTTATACGAGCAGTACTTC. This chain uses TRBV2 with TRBJ2-7, with 12 bases matching TRBD2. With 3 bases clipped from V and 4 bases from J, the junction kept 7 bases outside the gene matches. CDR3 length: 16 residues. Germline loops: CDR1 SNHLY, CDR2 FYNNEI. Looking up the rest from reference TRBV2 and TRBJ2-7 gives the full variable domain: EPEVTQTPSHQVTQMGQEVILRCVPISNHLYFYWYRQILGQKVEFLVSFYNNEISEKSEIFDDQFSVERPDGSNFTLKIRSTKLEDSAMYFCASSDPTSGGLYEQYFGPGTRLTVT.

With regard to this clonotype: An end of the junction does not agree with germline; a read error may underlie this. This chain connects TRBV25-1 to TRBJ2-2; TRBD1 agrees at 7 bases. Germline V gene sequence: CDR1 MGHDK, CDR2 SYGVNS. The CDR3 length is 14 residues. In DNA, the CDR3 is TGCAGTGCCGACGCAGGGGGTTACACCGGGGAGCTGTTTTTT. Its translation is CSADAGGYTGELFF. Full variable domain (rest looked up from reference TRBV25-1 and TRBJ2-2): EADIYQTPRYLVIGTGKKITLECSQTMGHDKMYWYQQDPGMELHLIHYSYGVNSTEKGDLSSESTVSRIRTEHFPLTLESARPSHTSQYLCSADAGGYTGELFFGEGSRLTVL.

As concerns this clonotype: A clone one base away is much larger, so this may be a read error. This sequence joins TRBV7-2 and TRBJ1-2; TRBD1 might be the D (5 bases). CDR1 and CDR2 (germline): SGHTA, FQGNSA. The CDR3 sequence is 17 residues long. V was shortened by 5 bases and J by 7 bases, with 26 bases between the two germline ends. This chain's CDR3 is CASSPRLGGGRERGYTF. The CDR3 DNA is TGTGCCAGCAGCCCTCGCCTCGGCGGGGGGAGGGAACGTGGCTACACCTTC.

The genes are TRBV5-5 and TRBJ2-3; 10 nucleotides line up with TRBD2. With 4 bases clipped from V and 1 base from J, the junction kept 6 bases outside the gene matches. The CDR3 has 16 amino acids. Germline loops: CDR1 SGHKS, CDR2 YYEKEE (reference sequence). The CDR3 bases are TGTGCCAGCAGCGCTAGCGGGGGATTAGGCACAGATACGCAGTATTTT. Protein sequence: CASSASGGLGTDTQYF.

This clonotype has a handful of counts. The chain has TRBV6-5 and TRBJ2-7; TRBD1 matches 7 bases. The germline gives CDR1 MNHEY, CDR2 SVGAGI. The V and J ends lost 11 bases and 5 bases, in that order; junction bases with no gene match: 12. The CDR3 is 13 amino acids. As DNA, the CDR3 is TGTGCCGTACAGGGGCACCTTTTAGACGAGCAGTACTTC. Its translation: CAVQGHLLDEQYF.

Ten or more counts support this clonotype. The rearrangement joins TRBV9 to TRBJ2-5; TRBD2 matches 8 bases. The CDR3 runs to 14 residues. J lost 5 bases, V lost 0 bases, and 3 bases had no gene match. Germline CDR1 and CDR2: SGDLS and YYNGEE. In nucleotides, the CDR3 is TGTGCCAGCAGCGTAGGGCGGGGGGCGGAGACCCAGTACTTC. It codes for CASSVGRGAETQYF.

This clonotype has only a few counts. This rearrangement joins TRBV7-4 to TRBJ2-3; D unclear. Germline V gene lookup returns CDR1 SGHVT and CDR2 SQSDAQ. The CDR3 loop spans 12 amino acids. Trimming removed 5 bases at V and 5 bases at J, with 8 bases between. Here the CDR3 reads CASSGSEDTQYF. CDR3 nucleotides: TGTGCCAGCAGCGGCTCCGAAGATACGCAGTATTTT.

The DNA of the CDR3 is TGTGCCTGGAGTGGGGCTACCTACGAGCAGTACTTC. Translation: CAWSGATYEQYF. V usage is TRBV7-9 and J usage is TRBJ2-7; TRBD1 might be the D (5 bases). This CDR3 is built from 12 residues. V gave up 11 bases and J gave up 2 bases, with 13 bases separating them. Germline V lookup: CDR1 SEHNR, CDR2 FQNEAQ (reference sequence). The full variable domain, its missing parts supplied by reference TRBV7-9 and TRBJ2-7, is DTGVSQNPRHKITKRGQNVTFRCDPISEHNRLYWYRQTLGQGPEFLTYFQNEAQLEKSRLLSDRFSAERPKGSFSTLEIQRTEQGDSAMYLCAWSGATYEQYFGPGTRLTVT.

This clonotype was counted a single time. The rearrangement links TRBV11-2 to TRBJ1-2; 12 bases line up with TRBD1. The CDR3 loop spans 18 amino acids. V lost 5 bases and J lost 4; bases outside the gene matches: 14. Looked up from germline, CDR1 is SGHAT and CDR2 is FQNNGV. The CDR3 protein is CASSKRSGTGGSGYGYTF. CDR3 DNA sequence: TGTGCCAGCAGCAAACGATCCGGGACAGGGGGCAGCGGCTATGGCTACACCTTC.

The rearrangement links TRBV29-1 to TRBJ2-7; 12 bases agree with TRBD2. J was trimmed by 5 bases and V by 0 bases; bases with no gene match: 8. CDR1 is SQVTM, CDR2 ANQGSEA, per germline. The CDR3 spans 16 residues. CDR3 loop: CSVEDLETSGSNEQYF. In nucleotides, the CDR3 is TGCAGCGTTGAAGATCTTGAGACTAGCGGGAGCAACGAGCAGTACTTC.

This chain uses TRBV11-2 with TRBJ2-5; TRBD2 is a possible D gene (5 bases). This CDR3 has 15 residues. The V gene's germline CDR1 is SGHAT and CDR2 FQNNGV. Between the trimmed V and J ends, which lost 0 bases and 3 bases, there was a span of 11 bases. The CDR3, as DNA: TGTGCCAGCAGCTTAGAACCGGGAAGAAAAGAGACCCAGTACTTC. Translating gives CASSLEPGRKETQYF.

Notes on this clonotype: This may stem from a read error, because a much larger clone lies one nucleotide away. The chain couples TRBV6-5 to TRBJ2-7; no reliable D call. The CDR3 loop spans 12 amino acids. Germline CDR1 MNHEY, CDR2 SVGAGI. CDR3 nucleotides: TGTACCAGCAGCTTATATAGCTACGAGCAGTACTTC. It is translated as CTSSLYSYEQYF.